One and the same sample provided the 21 T cell receptor beta chains below, sequenced in a study of cytomegalovirus exposure and HLA in healthy donors (dated by TCRdb to about 2017). Libraries were prepared through the immunoSEQ multiplex PCR assay. For the multiplex PCR, a mixture combining 60 forward primers for TCR Vbeta segments and 13 reverse primers for TCR Jbeta segments was used. TCRdb's version of the immuneACCESS table is confined to in-frame rearrangements and falls short of the full clone set. An unresolved V gene accounts for under half of the shortfall where checked; the remainder is of unknown origin. The sample data list fewer than 200,000 clones, and about 65% of these were observed just once. Together, the top ten hold around 4% of the sample. The specimen sequenced was PBMCs. Receptor source: a young woman in good health and CMV-seropositive.

The chain carries TRBV9 and TRBJ1-1; D is unresolved. This CDR3 is built from 14 residues. Germline V gene lookup returns CDR1 SGDLS and CDR2 YYNGEE. Trimming pared 5 bases from V and 0 bases from J, leaving 11 bases between. The CDR3 is CASRQTDMNTEAFF. The CDR3 region has the DNA TGTGCCAGCAGACAGACCGATATGAACACTGAAGCTTTCTTT.

This clone has a handful of counts. The V and J genes are TRBV7-3 and TRBJ2-7; TRBD2 aligns across 10 bases. CDR1 and CDR2 from the germline V gene are SGHTA and FQGTGA. After removal of 5 bases from V and 4 bases from J, the junction contained 2 bases not matched to a gene. The CDR3 consists of 13 residues. The CDR3 here is CASSPSGGYEQYF. The CDR3 region has the DNA TGTGCCAGCAGCCCTAGCGGGGGATACGAGCAGTACTTC.

This clone has more than one count but fewer than ten. The CDR3 protein is CASSEMGRLRSGEQYF. CDR3 DNA: TGTGCCAGCAGCGAAATGGGGCGTCTAAGGTCTGGGGAGCAGTACTTC. This rearrangement joins TRBV27 to TRBJ2-7; maybe TRBD1 (5 bases). CDR1 MNHEY and CDR2 SMNVEV come from the germline V gene (reference sequence). The CDR3 is made up of 16 amino acids. V lost 6 bases, J lost 7 bases, and 25 bases lay in between.

This clone was counted a few times. V gene TRBV5-1 combines with J gene TRBJ2-7; 8 bases align to TRBD2. CDR3 size: 15 residues. Germline CDR1 reads SGHRS; CDR2 reads YFSETQ. V was pared by 2 bases and J by 3 bases, with 7 bases of the junction left unmatched. CDR3 residues: CASSFSSGTSYEQYF. CDR3 DNA sequence: TGCGCCAGCAGCTTTTCTTCCGGGACTAGCTACGAGCAGTACTTC.

The genes are TRBV7-6 and TRBJ2-1; D gene ambiguous. The V gene's germline CDR1 is SGHVS and CDR2 FNYEAQ. The CDR3 consists of 14 residues. V was clipped by 1 base and J by 5 bases, with 9 bases between them. The CDR3 is CASSLGQSDNEQFF. The CDR3 DNA sequence: TGTGCCAGCAGCTTAGGCCAGTCTGACAATGAGCAGTTCTTC.

Note on this clone: A read error may account for a junction end that differs from germline. This chain uses TRBV7-9 with TRBJ2-7; 8 bases match TRBD1. Germline CDR1 and CDR2: SEHNR and FQNEAQ (reference sequence). The CDR3 is 14 amino acids. The CDR3 sequence is CASSLATGAYEQYF. In nucleotides, the CDR3 is TGTGCCAGCAGCCTAGCGACAGGGGCCTACGAGCAGTACTTC. The full variable domain, completed using reference TRBV7-9 and TRBJ2-7, is DTGVSQNPRHKITKRGQNVTFRCDPISEHNRLYWYRQTLGQGPEFLTYFQNEAQLEKSRLLSDRFSAERPKGSFSTLEIQRTEQGDSAMYLCASSLATGAYEQYFGPGTRLTVT.

The chain carries TRBV30 and TRBJ2-2; D is possibly TRBD2 (7 bases). The V and J ends lost 5 bases and 6 bases respectively, with 16 bases between them. This CDR3 is built from 14 residues. Germline CDR1 reads GTSNPN; CDR2 reads SVGIG (reference sequence). CDR3 DNA: TGTGCCTGGTCGAGAGGGGGGGCCCCCGGGGAGCTGTTTTTT. Residues: CAWSRGGAPGELFF.

As to this clone: One end of the junction is discordant with germline, which a read error may explain. This chain joins TRBV7-7 and TRBJ2-3, with D tentatively TRBD2 (7 bases). Germline V gene data show CDR1 as SSHAT and CDR2 as FNYEAQ (reference sequence). CDR3 size: 19 residues. The CDR3 DNA is TGTGCTAGCAGCTTACGCCCAGGGGCGGGAGCTTTAAGCACAGATACGCAGTATTTT. This gives the protein CASSLRPGAGALSTDTQYF.

The chain combines TRBV5-1 with TRBJ2-5, with D unclear. CDR1 and CDR2 (germline): SGHRS, YFSETQ. V dropped 1 base and J dropped 2 bases, with 6 bases sitting between them. The CDR3 consists of 13 residues. In DNA, the CDR3 is TGCGCCAGCAGCTTGACAAAGCAAGAGACCCAGTACTTC. Translating gives CASSLTKQETQYF.

This rearrangement joins TRBV7-9 to TRBJ2-7, with 8 bases matching TRBD1. The CDR3 spans 14 residues. Germline-derived CDR1 and CDR2 are SEHNR and FQNEAQ (reference sequence). V gave up 4 bases and J gave up 5 bases; unmatched junction bases: 7. The CDR3: CASSSLDRVHEQYF. The CDR3 DNA follows: TGTGCCAGCAGCTCGTTGGACAGGGTACACGAGCAGTACTTC. The full variable domain, rest sourced from reference TRBV7-9 and TRBJ2-7, is DTGVSQNPRHKITKRGQNVTFRCDPISEHNRLYWYRQTLGQGPEFLTYFQNEAQLEKSRLLSDRFSAERPKGSFSTLEIQRTEQGDSAMYLCASSSLDRVHEQYFGPGTRLTVT.

The rearrangement uses TRBV27 and TRBJ2-3, with a possible D match to TRBD2 (5 bases). V was clipped by 3 bases and J by 5 bases, with 6 bases between them. CDR1 and CDR2 from the germline V gene are MNHEY and SMNVEV (reference sequence). The CDR3 runs 12 residues. The CDR3 reads CASSLRVDTQYF. The CDR3, as DNA: TGTGCCAGCAGTTTGAGGGTAGATACGCAGTATTTT.

This clone was counted a few times. The chain is built from TRBV27 and TRBJ1-6, with no clear D. The germline V gene encodes CDR1 MNHEY and CDR2 SMNVEV (reference sequence). The CDR3 extends over 14 amino acids. The V gene lost 8 bases and the J gene lost 4 bases, with 12 bases spanning the gap. The CDR3 DNA sequence: TGTGCCAGCGGCCCTAGCAGATATAATTCACCCCTCCACTTT. Encoded protein: CASGPSRYNSPLHF.

The V call is TRBV27, the J call TRBJ2-7; no clear D. Per germline, CDR1 MNHEY and CDR2 SMNVEV (reference sequence). Trimming cost V 3 bases and J 2 bases, with 8 bases left between them. The CDR3 extends over 13 amino acids. The CDR3 DNA reads as TGTGCCAGCAGTTTTGAGTTTCCCTACGAGCAGTACTTC. Protein product: CASSFEFPYEQYF.

V usage is TRBV6-6 and J usage is TRBJ2-3; D is possibly TRBD1 (5 bases). From germline, CDR1 is MNHNY and CDR2 SVGAGI (reference sequence). V lost 7 bases and J 0 bases, leaving 14 bases between the germline ends. The CDR3 loop spans 15 amino acids. In nucleotides, the CDR3 is TGTGCCAGCATTCAAAAGGGGTTCAGCACAGATACGCAGTATTTT. Translated: CASIQKGFSTDTQYF.

The rearrangement joins TRBV27 to TRBJ2-3, with 7 bases aligning to TRBD1. CDR1 MNHEY and CDR2 SMNVEV come from the germline V gene (reference sequence). The ends lost 6 bases at V and 1 base at J; junction bases unmatched: 4. The CDR3 totals 14 residues. The CDR3 is CASSAGQGTDTQYF. The CDR3 nucleotides are TGTGCCAGCAGCGCCGGACAGGGCACAGATACGCAGTATTTT.

The chain has TRBV25-1 and TRBJ2-1; D ambiguous. Germline values: CDR1 MGHDK, CDR2 SYGVNS. This CDR3 spans 11 amino acids. Between the trimmed V and J ends, which lost 7 bases and 7 bases, there was a span of 8 bases. Here the CDR3 reads CASNDGNEQFF. The CDR3 DNA sequence: TGTGCCAGCAACGACGGGAATGAGCAGTTCTTC.

V and J are TRBV19 and TRBJ2-3, with D maybe TRBD1 (6 bases). Germline V gives CDR1 LNHDA, CDR2 SQIVND (reference sequence). The CDR3 is made up of 16 amino acids. V was clipped by 4 bases and J by 1 base, with 15 bases between them. The CDR3 nucleotides read TGTGCCAGTAGTACTTTATTGAAGGGGGGCACAGATACGCAGTATTTT. Translated, it gives CASSTLLKGGTDTQYF.

This chain uses TRBV5-4 with TRBJ2-2; 7 bases agree with TRBD1. The CDR3 runs 16 residues. With 4 bases clipped from V and 4 bases from J, the junction kept 10 bases outside the gene matches. Per germline, CDR1 SGHNT and CDR2 YYREEE (reference sequence). The CDR3 region is CASSPTGTVATGELFF. CDR3 DNA: TGTGCCAGCAGCCCCACCGGGACAGTAGCCACCGGGGAGCTGTTTTTT.

The chain recombines TRBV4-1 with TRBJ1-2; perhaps TRBD1 as D (6 bases). Germline CDR1 and CDR2: MGHRA and YSYEKL. This CDR3 is 15 amino acids long. Trimming removed 4 bases from V and 4 bases from J, with 16 bases in between. The CDR3 bases are TGCGCCAGCAGCCCCGAGGGACAACGGGGCTATGGCTACACCTTC. Translated, it gives CASSPEGQRGYGYTF.

This chain's CDR3 is CASQLGPSGGNEQFF. Here the CDR3 DNA reads TGCGCCAGCCAGCTTGGGCCTAGCGGGGGCAATGAGCAGTTCTTC. This sequence joins TRBV5-1 and TRBJ2-1, with 10 bases matching TRBD2. Per the germline V gene, CDR1 is SGHRS and CDR2 is YFSETQ. The ends lost 7 bases at V and 6 bases at J; junction bases unmatched: 10. The CDR3 runs to 15 residues.

This clone has more than one count but fewer than ten. The rearrangement uses TRBV7-8 and TRBJ1-1; TRBD1 might be the D (5 bases). Germline V gene lookup returns CDR1 SGHVS and CDR2 FQNEAQ. This CDR3 is 15 amino acids long. Trimming left V 7 bases short and J 0 bases short, with 15 bases between. The CDR3 region is CASNVGRALNTEAFF. CDR3 DNA sequence: TGTGCCAGCAACGTAGGCAGGGCCCTGAACACTGAAGCTTTCTTT.